These 17 T cell receptor beta chains were all obtained from the same sample, sequenced in a study of beta chain features in type 1 diabetes. Whole-study results and caveats: Among all four CD4+ subsets, Type 1 diabetes patients had TCRB CDR3s that were moderately but significantly shorter.

No antigen is known for these receptors. Every bit of the isolated RNA underwent reverse transcription, so sequencing read expressed TCRB transcripts. Clones were read by immunoSEQ multiplex PCR, and TCRdb kept only the in-frame ones, dropping some. In the table there are around 650,000 clones, around 12% of which are singletons. Specimen: naive CD4+ T cells from blood. These TCRs come from a man aged 25-40 years with type 1 diabetes.

This clone has only a few counts. This chain connects TRBV6-5 to TRBJ2-5; D may correspond to TRBD1 or TRBD2 (6 bases each). The CDR3 is 15 residues long. Trimming cost V 5 bases and J 4 bases, with 17 bases left between them. CDR1 and CDR2 from the germline V gene are MNHEY and SVGAGI. The CDR3 spells CASSTPFGGPETQYF. The CDR3 DNA is TGTGCCAGCAGTACCCCTTTTGGGGGGCCAGAGACCCAGTACTTC.

This clone was seen a handful of times. The V gene is TRBV5-4, the J gene TRBJ2-1, with 8 bases that match TRBD2. The junction had 6 bases not matched to a gene; V was cut back by 0 bases and J by 4 bases. The CDR3 is made up of 16 amino acids. Looked up from germline, CDR1 is SGHNT and CDR2 is YYREEE (reference sequence). The CDR3 loop reads CASSLASGGGYNEQFF. In DNA form, the CDR3 reads TGTGCCAGCAGCTTGGCCAGCGGGGGTGGGTACAATGAGCAGTTCTTC.

This clone came up a few times. The V and J genes are TRBV30 and TRBJ2-5, with D perhaps TRBD1 (6 bases). V was shortened by 0 bases and J by 5 bases, with 10 bases between the two germline ends. Looked up from germline, CDR1 is GTSNPN and CDR2 is SVGIG (reference sequence). The CDR3 is made up of 13 amino acids. CDR3 in amino acids: CAWSVQGRETQYF. As DNA, the CDR3 is TGTGCCTGGAGTGTACAGGGAAGGGAGACCCAGTACTTC.

This sequence joins TRBV7-7 and TRBJ2-7; a weak D match, TRBD2 (5 bases). The CDR3 runs 13 residues. CDR1 and CDR2 from the germline V gene are SSHAT and FNYEAQ (reference sequence). V was clipped by 1 base and J by 7 bases, with 11 bases between them. The CDR3 protein is CASSLDWSGEQYF. CDR3 nucleotides: TGTGCCAGCAGCTTAGACTGGAGCGGAGAGCAGTACTTC.

This clone was counted between two and nine times. V is TRBV6-1 and J is TRBJ2-7; D is uncertain. Trimming left V 2 bases short and J 2 bases short, with 10 bases between. Germline V gives CDR1 MNHNS, CDR2 SASEGT. The length of the CDR3 is 14 residues. CDR3 in DNA: TGTGCCAGCAGTGAACTTGGCAGCACCTACGAGCAGTACTTC. Its translation: CASSELGSTYEQYF.

This clone was seen more than once but under ten times. The chain is built from TRBV6-5 and TRBJ1-2; D remains unclear. The CDR3 runs 13 residues. Germline V gene sequence: CDR1 MNHEY, CDR2 SVGAGI. V was trimmed by 6 bases and J by 4 bases, leaving 12 bases between them. CDR3 loop: CASRETDSYGYTF. CDR3 bases: TGTGCCAGCAGAGAGACGGATTCCTATGGCTACACCTTC.

V gene TRBV30 combines with J gene TRBJ2-2; D gene uncertain. The germline gives CDR1 GTSNPN, CDR2 SVGIG (reference sequence). V was pared by 6 bases and J by 1 base, with 15 bases between. The CDR3 length is 15 residues. In DNA form, the CDR3 reads TGTGCCTGCCCCGACCGGGTGGGGAACACCGGGGAGCTGTTTTTT. This translates into CACPDRVGNTGELFF.

This clone occurred a few times. The CDR3 region has the DNA TGTGCCAGCAGCGTAGGGCTAGCGGGGGGAAAAGAGACCCAGTACTTC. This translates into CASSVGLAGGKETQYF. V and J are TRBV9 and TRBJ2-5, with 11 bases fitting TRBD2. Germline V gene sequence: CDR1 SGDLS, CDR2 YYNGEE. V was clipped by 0 bases and J by 3 bases; unmatched bases: 4. The CDR3 consists of 16 residues.

A few counts support this clone. The gene calls are TRBV9 and TRBJ1-1; TRBD1 matches at 9 bases. The J segment lost 5 bases and the V segment lost 0 bases, leaving 5 bases of the junction unmatched. CDR1 SGDLS and CDR2 YYNGEE come from the germline V gene. The CDR3 has 15 amino acids. The CDR3 here is CASSVGVTGGTEAFF. The CDR3 DNA reads TGTGCCAGCAGCGTAGGGGTGACAGGGGGAACTGAAGCTTTCTTT.

The chain recombines TRBV7-9 with TRBJ2-7; tentative D call: TRBD1 (6 bases). Trimming took 2 bases from V and 6 from J, leaving 17 bases between them. CDR1 is SEHNR and CDR2 is FQNEAQ in the germline V gene (reference sequence). The CDR3 contains 15 residues. This CDR3 is CASSLMGQGSSEQYF. DNA for the CDR3: TGTGCCAGCAGCTTAATGGGTCAGGGGAGCAGCGAGCAGTACTTC.

This clone has a handful of counts. The chain links TRBV9 to TRBJ1-1; maybe TRBD1 (6 bases). The CDR3 covers 14 residues. Per germline, CDR1 SGDLS and CDR2 YYNGEE. V lost 3 bases and J lost 4, with 13 bases in between. The DNA for the CDR3 is TGTGCCAGCAGCGCACAGGGTCCAGGCACTGAAGCTTTCTTT. Its translation: CASSAQGPGTEAFF.

The chain has TRBV9 and TRBJ1-4; the D is unclear. Trimming removed 0 bases at V and 5 bases at J, with 8 bases between. The CDR3 totals 14 residues. Per the germline V gene, CDR1 is SGDLS and CDR2 is YYNGEE. CDR3 nucleotides: TGTGCCAGCAGCGTAGCGCCTGGGAATGAAAAACTGTTTTTT. This codes for CASSVAPGNEKLFF.

This clone has just one count. This chain links TRBV18 with TRBJ2-5; unclear D gene. Trimming left V 3 bases short and J 3 bases short, with 11 bases between. CDR1 and CDR2 from the germline V gene are KGHSH and LQKENI. CDR3 length: 14 amino acids. The CDR3 loop reads CASSPSLAEETQYF. DNA of the CDR3: TGTGCCAGCTCACCTTCCTTGGCGGAAGAGACCCAGTACTTC.

This clone was detected a few times. V and J are TRBV10-3 and TRBJ2-2; no clear D gene. The V end lost 2 bases, the J end lost 4 bases, and 8 bases lay between the germline ends. CDR3 length: 14 amino acids. The germline CDR1 and CDR2 sequences are ENHRY and SYGVKD. CDR3 loop: CAISEATPTGELFF. The CDR3 DNA reads as TGTGCCATCAGTGAGGCGACTCCCACCGGGGAGCTGTTTTTT.

The gene calls are TRBV7-6 and TRBJ2-7, with unresolved D. V was trimmed by 5 bases and J by 0 bases, leaving 11 bases between them. The germline CDR1 and CDR2 sequences are SGHVS and FNYEAQ. The CDR3 contains 14 residues. The CDR3 protein is CASSPRHSSYEQYF. The CDR3 DNA follows: TGTGCCAGCAGCCCCCGCCATAGCTCCTACGAGCAGTACTTC.

The chain couples TRBV19 to TRBJ2-7; 7 bases agree with TRBD1. Germline V gene lookup returns CDR1 LNHDA and CDR2 SQIVND (reference sequence). With 5 bases clipped from V and 2 bases from J, the junction kept 15 bases outside the gene matches. CDR3 length: 17 residues. CDR3 sequence: CASSPLGTGQRPYEQYF. The DNA for the CDR3 is TGTGCCAGTAGTCCTCTAGGGACGGGACAGAGGCCCTACGAGCAGTACTTC.

V gene TRBV29-1 combines with J gene TRBJ2-3, with D tentatively TRBD1 (6 bases). V lost 5 bases and J 3 bases, leaving 18 bases between the germline ends. The CDR3 covers 15 residues. The germline gives CDR1 SQVTM, CDR2 ANQGSEA. For the CDR3, the DNA is TGCAGCGTTAGGCGGCCAGGGGATTTAACAGATACGCAGTATTTT. Translation: CSVRRPGDLTDTQYF.